This passage covers 21 T cell receptor beta chains from one sample sequenced in a study of blood T cell repertoires in COVID-19. This table comes from immunoSEQ multiplex PCR, and its TCRdb copy is limited to in-frame clones, with some not included. This table has around 150,000 clones, about 80% appearing once. The sequenced sample consisted of peripheral blood. The receptors come from a woman older than 75 with acute or convalescent COVID-19.

V and J are TRBV6-6 and TRBJ2-3, with 13 bases fitting TRBD2. The junction had 6 bases not matched to a gene; V was cut back by 4 bases and J by 5 bases. Germline V gives CDR1 MNHNY, CDR2 SVGAGI (reference sequence). The CDR3 is 16 amino acids. The CDR3 DNA reads as TGTGCCAGCAGTTCGCTTGGACTAGCGGGAGTAGATACGCAGTATTTT. Protein: CASSSLGLAGVDTQYF.

A few counts support this clone. The chain combines TRBV28 with TRBJ1-4, with 7 bases lining up with TRBD1. CDR3 length: 16 amino acids. The germline V gene has CDR1 MDHEN and CDR2 SYDVKM. J was trimmed by 10 bases and V by 6 bases; bases with no gene match: 17. CDR3 in DNA: TGTGCCAGCAGCCCTAACACTGGAGGGGGCAGGGGAAAACTGTTTTTT. Amino acid sequence: CASSPNTGGGRGKLFF.

This clone was recorded only once. The rearrangement links TRBV2 to TRBJ2-5, with 7 bases aligning to TRBD1. CDR1 is SNHLY and CDR2 is FYNNEI in the germline V gene. Trimming took 8 bases from V and 7 from J; bases not matched to a gene: 10. CDR3 length: 13 amino acids. The DNA of the CDR3 is TGTGCCAGCTACCGGGACAGAGGATGGACCCAGTACTTC. This sequence encodes CASYRDRGWTQYF.

The CDR3 sequence: CASSPQGSPVADTQYF. CDR3 nucleotides: TGTGCCAGCAGCCCACAGGGGTCTCCGGTGGCAGATACGCAGTATTTT. This chain links TRBV7-2 with TRBJ2-3, with 7 positions matching TRBD1. Per germline, CDR1 SGHTA and CDR2 FQGNSA. The trim removed 5 bases at V and 4 bases at J, leaving 12 bases unmatched. The length of the CDR3 is 16 residues.

V usage is TRBV4-1 and J usage is TRBJ1-4; the D is unclear. This CDR3 region has 17 residues. V lost 0 bases and J 4 bases, leaving 15 bases between the germline ends. Per the germline V gene, CDR1 is MGHRA and CDR2 is YSYEKL. The CDR3 protein is CASSQDGTGRLNEKLFF. CDR3 coding DNA: TGCGCCAGCAGCCAAGATGGTACCGGTAGACTTAATGAAAAACTGTTTTTT.

The V gene is TRBV5-1, the J gene TRBJ1-5; a possible D gene is TRBD1 (6 bases). From germline, CDR1 is SGHRS and CDR2 YFSETQ. This CDR3 region has 14 residues. Between the trimmed V and J ends, which lost 2 bases and 6 bases, there was a span of 12 bases. The CDR3 is CASSFGQSGQPQHF. CDR3 in DNA: TGCGCCAGCAGCTTCGGACAGTCAGGTCAGCCCCAGCATTTT. The entire variable domain, with the rest obtained from reference TRBV5-1 and TRBJ1-5, is as follows: KAGVTQTPRYLIKTRGQQVTLSCSPISGHRSVSWYQQTPGQGLQFLFEYFSETQRNKGNFPGRFSGRQFSNSRSEMNVSTLELGDSALYLCASSFGQSGQPQHFGDGTRLSIL.

CDR3 DNA sequence: TGTGCCAGCAGCGGCTTAGTAGGGGGAACCCCTAATTCACCCCTCCACTTT. This translates into CASSGLVGGTPNSPLHF. The V call is TRBV3-1 (or the pseudogene TRBV3-2), the J call TRBJ1-6; the D gene is possibly TRBD1 (6 bases). The germline gives CDR1 LGHDT, CDR2 YNNKEL (reference sequence). The V end was cut by 5 bases, the J end by 6 bases, with 20 bases between. This CDR3 spans 17 amino acids.

CDR3: CASSQESGRALEQFF. In DNA form, the CDR3 reads TGCGCCAGCAGCCAAGAGAGCGGGAGGGCCCTTGAGCAGTTCTTC. V and J are TRBV4-1 and TRBJ2-1; the match to TRBD2 covers 10 bases. The CDR3 extends over 15 amino acids. V lost 0 bases and J lost 9; bases outside the gene matches: 5. Germline loops: CDR1 MGHRA, CDR2 YSYEKL.

J is TRBJ1-5 and V is TRBV10-3; D call uncertain. CDR3 length: 14 amino acids. The V end lost 5 bases, the J end lost 1 base, and 9 bases lay between the germline ends. Per germline, CDR1 ENHRY and CDR2 SYGVKD. CDR3: CAISPETSNQPQHF. DNA for the CDR3: TGTGCCATCAGTCCCGAGACAAGCAATCAGCCCCAGCATTTT.

The chain links TRBV2 to TRBJ1-1, with D possibly being TRBD1 (5 bases). Trimming cost V 6 bases and J 7 bases, with 15 bases left between them. The CDR3 loop spans 13 amino acids. The germline V gene encodes CDR1 SNHLY and CDR2 FYNNEI. The CDR3 DNA reads TGTGCCAGCAGATTATCAGGGATTTATGAAGCTTTCTTT. It translates to CASRLSGIYEAFF.

The chain couples TRBV18 to TRBJ2-1; 10 nucleotides align to TRBD1. V was pared by 5 bases and J by 7 bases, with 5 bases of the junction left unmatched. This CDR3 has 14 residues. Per the germline V gene, CDR1 is KGHSH and CDR2 is LQKENI. The DNA of the CDR3 is TGTGCCAGCTCATCCCGGACAGGGGGAAATGAGCAGTTCTTC. It yields the protein CASSSRTGGNEQFF.

This chain connects TRBV21-1 to TRBJ1-2. TRBV21-1 is labeled a pseudogene. The CDR3 spans 17 residues. The CDR3 DNA reads as TGTGCCAGCAGCCTAGGGGGGGGGCACCCTTCTAACTATGGCTACACCTTC. This sequence encodes CASSLGGGHPSNYGYTF.

The chain joins TRBV5-8 to TRBJ2-1; 7 nucleotides line up with TRBD1. Germline V gene sequence: CDR1 SGHTS, CDR2 YDEGEE. J gave up 7 bases and V 2 bases, and 12 bases lay outside the gene matches. The CDR3 contains 16 residues. The CDR3 reads CASSFNPGTDYNEQFF. DNA for the CDR3: TGTGCCAGCAGCTTCAATCCCGGGACAGATTATAATGAGCAGTTCTTC.

This chain connects TRBV28 to TRBJ2-6, with D perhaps TRBD2 (6 bases). V lost 6 bases to trimming and J lost 0 bases, with 9 bases between them. The CDR3 consists of 15 residues. Germline CDR1 is MDHEN and CDR2 is SYDVKM. CDR3 nucleotide sequence: TGTGCCAGCAGGCCGCGGGACTCTGGGGCCAACGTCCTGACTTTC. The encoded protein is CASRPRDSGANVLTF.

The chain employs TRBV3-1 (or the pseudogene TRBV3-2) and TRBJ2-6; D ambiguous. This CDR3 spans 13 amino acids. V shed 8 bases and J shed 4 bases, with 9 bases lying between them. Looked up from germline, CDR1 is LGHDT and CDR2 is YNNKEL (reference sequence). The CDR3 DNA follows: TGTGCCAGCTCGCCGCGGGGGGCCAACGTCCTGACTTTC. The encoded protein is CASSPRGANVLTF.

The chain carries TRBV6-5 and TRBJ1-4; D perhaps matches TRBD1 (5 bases). The CDR3 is 15 residues long. The germline V gene encodes CDR1 MNHEY and CDR2 SVGAGI. Deletions cut 6 bases from V and 5 bases from J, with 16 bases between. CDR3 nucleotides: TGTGCCAGCAGCCATAGGGTTTCAGGGAATGAAAAACTGTTTTTT. It translates to CASSHRVSGNEKLFF.

V is TRBV25-1 and J is TRBJ2-7; 7 bases fit TRBD2. CDR1 MGHDK and CDR2 SYGVNS come from the germline V gene. V trimming: 3 bases; J trimming: 4 bases; junction bases outside the gene matches: 0. The CDR3 is made up of 12 amino acids. In DNA, the CDR3 is TGTGCCAGCAGTGAGGGAGGGTACGAGCAGTACTTC. Amino acids: CASSEGGYEQYF.

The chain couples TRBV10-3 to TRBJ2-3, with TRBD2 identical over 10 bases. The CDR3 is 15 residues long. V lost 6 bases, J lost 0 bases, and 3 bases stayed unmatched. Per the germline V gene, CDR1 is ENHRY and CDR2 is SYGVKD. The chain's CDR3 is CAIRLSGGSTDTQYF. CDR3 DNA: TGTGCCATCAGACTTAGCGGGGGGAGCACAGATACGCAGTATTTT.

The chain links TRBV15 to TRBJ2-4; 8 bases align to TRBD1. The CDR3 length is 21 residues. Germline V gene sequence: CDR1 LNHNV, CDR2 YYDKDF (reference sequence). V lost 3 bases, J lost 2 bases, and 21 bases stayed unmatched. This chain's CDR3 is CATSRDDYPQGAQSPKNIQYF. The CDR3 coding sequence is TGTGCCACCAGCAGGGATGATTACCCTCAGGGGGCGCAATCTCCCAAAAACATTCAGTACTTC.

The chain is built from TRBV10-3 and TRBJ1-1; D may be TRBD1 (5 bases). This CDR3 has 13 residues. CDR1 is ENHRY and CDR2 is SYGVKD in the germline V gene. The V gene lost 6 bases and the J gene lost 0 bases, with 8 bases spanning the gap. CDR3 sequence: CAISQGMNTEAFF. The CDR3, as DNA: TGTGCCATCAGCCAGGGTATGAACACTGAAGCTTTCTTT.

Worth noting for this clone: The identical CDR3 is also encoded by other nucleotide sequences in the sample. The chain couples TRBV18 to TRBJ2-2, with TRBD1 identical over 8 bases. With V trimmed by 0 bases and J by 1 base, 1 base remained unmatched. This CDR3 region has 16 residues. Germline V gene lookup returns CDR1 KGHSH and CDR2 LQKENI. The CDR3 nucleotides are TGTGCCAGCTCACCACCGGGACAGGTGAACACCGGGGAGCTGTTTTTT. Encoded protein: CASSPPGQVNTGELFF.